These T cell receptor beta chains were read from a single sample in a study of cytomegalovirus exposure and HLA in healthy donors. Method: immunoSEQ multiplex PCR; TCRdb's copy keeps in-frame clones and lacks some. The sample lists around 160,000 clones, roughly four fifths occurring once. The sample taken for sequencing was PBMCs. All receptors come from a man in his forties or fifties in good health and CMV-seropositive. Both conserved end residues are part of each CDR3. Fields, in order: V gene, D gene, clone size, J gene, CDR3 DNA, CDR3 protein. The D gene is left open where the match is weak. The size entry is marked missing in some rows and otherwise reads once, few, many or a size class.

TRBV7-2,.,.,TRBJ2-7,TGTGCCAGCGGAATCTGGGAGTTTCCCGAGCAGTACTTC,CASGIWEFPEQYF
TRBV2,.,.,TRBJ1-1,TGTGCCAGCAAGTACTATGACAGGAACACTGAAGCTTTCTTT,CASKYYDRNTEAFF
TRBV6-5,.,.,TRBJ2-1,TGTGCCAGCAGTTACTGGGGGGAGGACTACAATGAGCAGTTCTTC,CASSYWGEDYNEQFF
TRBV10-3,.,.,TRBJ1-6,TGTGCCATCAGTGAGTCGACAGGACCCGATTCACCCCTCCACTTT,CAISESTGPDSPLHF
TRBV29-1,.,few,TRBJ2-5,TGCAGCCCCCTGCTTGTGGGGGGAGGAGAGACCCAGTACTTC,CSPLLVGGGETQYF
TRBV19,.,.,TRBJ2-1,TGTGTCAGTAGTATGGACAGCAGCTCCTACAATGAGCAGTTCTTC,CVSSMDSSSYNEQFF
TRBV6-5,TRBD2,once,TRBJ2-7,TGTGCCAGCAGCCGCGGGACTAGCGGGAGTTACGAGCAGTACTTC,CASSRGTSGSYEQYF
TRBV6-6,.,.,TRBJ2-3,TGTGCCAGCAGTCCGCGTCGACAGTCTAGCACAGATACGCAGTATTTT,CASSPRRQSSTDTQYF
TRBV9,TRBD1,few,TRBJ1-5,TGTGCCAGCAGCGTAGCGGTCAGGGGGCAGCCCCAGCATTTT,CASSVAVRGQPQHF
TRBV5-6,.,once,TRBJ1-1,TGTGCCAGCAGCCTTGGGGGGGTTAGAGCTTTCTTT,CASSLGGVRAFF
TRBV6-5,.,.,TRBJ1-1,TGTGCCAGCAACTTCGGGGGGGGGCCCACTGAAGCTTTCTTT,CASNFGGGPTEAFF
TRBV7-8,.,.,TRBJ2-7,TGTGCCAGCAGCTTAATCCGAGTTACCTACGAGCAGTACTTC,CASSLIRVTYEQYF
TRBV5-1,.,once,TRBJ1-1,TGCGCCAGCAGCGACAAAATCGTGAACACTGAAGCTTTCTTT,CASSDKIVNTEAFF
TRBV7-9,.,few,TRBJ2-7,TGTGCCAGCAGCTTAGGGGTGAGCGGCCTCAACTACGAGCAGTACTTC,CASSLGVSGLNYEQYF
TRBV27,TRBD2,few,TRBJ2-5,TGTGCCAGCGGAGCCGGGACTAGTCTGTCGGGAGAGACCCAGTACTTC,CASGAGTSLSGETQYF
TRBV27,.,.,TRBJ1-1,TGTGCCAGCAGTGGGGGCCCGGGGAGAAGAGCTTTCTTT,CASSGGPGRRAFF
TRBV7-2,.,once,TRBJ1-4,TGTGCCAGCAGCTTAGCGCACACTGAAAAACTGTTTTTT,CASSLAHTEKLFF
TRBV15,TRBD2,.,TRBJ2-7,TGTGCCACCAGCAGAGTATCATTGCGGCGGGGGTTAGGTCCCTACGAGCAGTACTTC,CATSRVSLRRGLGPYEQYF
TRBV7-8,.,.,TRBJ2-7,TGTGCCAGCAGCTTAGGGGCTAACGAGCAGTACTTC,CASSLGANEQYF
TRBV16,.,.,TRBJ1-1,TGTGCCAGCAGCCAATCAACTTCGTCATTCGCCGAGGCTTTCTTT,CASSQSTSSFAEAFF
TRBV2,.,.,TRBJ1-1,TGTGCCAGCAGTGAAGTACAGCTGAACACTGAAGCTTTCTTT,CASSEVQLNTEAFF
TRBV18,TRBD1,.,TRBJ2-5,TGTGCCAGCTCCCTGAGGACAGGCCAAGAGACCCAGTACTTC,CASSLRTGQETQYF
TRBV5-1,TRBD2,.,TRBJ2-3,TGCGCCAGCAGCCGAGGGACTAGCGGGAGTACAGATACGCAGTATTTT,CASSRGTSGSTDTQYF
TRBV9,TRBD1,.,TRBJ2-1,TGTGCCAGCAGAAAAGGGACAGAGAACAATGAGCAGTTCTTC,CASRKGTENNEQFF
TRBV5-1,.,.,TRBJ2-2,TGCGCCAGCAGCTTCACTGGTACCCTAAACACCGGGGAGCTGTTTTTT,CASSFTGTLNTGELFF
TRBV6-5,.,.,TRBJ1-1,TGTGCCAGCAGTACCCGGACCGGGGATAGAAGGGCTTTCTTT,CASSTRTGDRRAFF
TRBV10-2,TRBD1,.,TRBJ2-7,TGCGCCAGCAGGTGGGACAGGGAGGGAGAGCAGTACTTC,CASRWDREGEQYF
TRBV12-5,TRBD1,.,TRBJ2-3,TGTGCTAGTGGCCAGGGGGTGGCAGATACGCAGTATTTT,CASGQGVADTQYF
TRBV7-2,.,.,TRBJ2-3,TGTGCCAGCAGCTTTGGGGACAACACAGATACGCAGTATTTT,CASSFGDNTDTQYF
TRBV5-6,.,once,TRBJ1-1,TGTGCCAGCAGCTTCCAACAGGGTGATAACACTGAAGCTTTCTTT,CASSFQQGDNTEAFF
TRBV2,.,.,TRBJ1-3,TGTGCCAGCACCTCAGACAGGAACGGAAACACCATATATTTT,CASTSDRNGNTIYF
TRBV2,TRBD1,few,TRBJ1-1,TGTGCCAGCAGAGGGGACAGCCTGAACACTGAAGCTTTCTTT,CASRGDSLNTEAFF
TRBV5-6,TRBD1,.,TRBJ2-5,TGTGCCAGCAGTCCAATAGGGGGCGCGGAGGAGACCCAGTACTTC,CASSPIGGAEETQYF
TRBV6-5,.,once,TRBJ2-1,TGTGCCAGCAGTTTTCGGACTTACAGCTCCTACAATGAGCAGTTCTTC,CASSFRTYSSYNEQFF
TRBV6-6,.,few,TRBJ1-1,TGTGCCAGCAGTTCACATCAGGACACTGAAGCTTTCTTT,CASSSHQDTEAFF
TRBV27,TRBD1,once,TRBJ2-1,TGTGCCAGCAGTTCCCGACCCCGGACAGGGACGGGTAGGGATGAGCAGTTCTTC,CASSSRPRTGTGRDEQFF
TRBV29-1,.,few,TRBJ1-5,TGCAGCGTCGGCAGGGGAGAAAATCAGCCCCAGCATTTT,CSVGRGENQPQHF
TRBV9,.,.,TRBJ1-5,TGTGCCAGCAGCGCCGGGGTAGGTGAGGGTGAGCCCCAGCATTTT,CASSAGVGEGEPQHF
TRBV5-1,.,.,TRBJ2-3,TGCGCCAGCAGCTTGCCCAAGGCCCGGGGCACAGATACGCAGTATTTT,CASSLPKARGTDTQYF
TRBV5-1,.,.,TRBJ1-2,TGCGCCAGCAGCTTGGGGCAGTTATATGACAGTGGCTACACCTTC,CASSLGQLYDSGYTF
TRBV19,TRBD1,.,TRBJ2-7,TGTGCCAGTAGTCGCGGACAGGGGGCCTCCTACGAGCAGTACTTC,CASSRGQGASYEQYF
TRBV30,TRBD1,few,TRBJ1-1,TGTGCCTGGAAGGGTGACAGGGGAATCACTGAAGCTTTCTTT,CAWKGDRGITEAFF
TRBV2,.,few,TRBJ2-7,TGTGCCAGCAGTGCCCAGGCCTCCTACGAGCAGTACTTC,CASSAQASYEQYF
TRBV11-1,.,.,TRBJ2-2,TGTGCCAGCAGCTTAAACAGCTACACCGGGGAGCTGTTTTTT,CASSLNSYTGELFF
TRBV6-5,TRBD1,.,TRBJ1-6,TGTGCCAGCAATACAGGGGGAAACTCACCCCTCCACTTT,CASNTGGNSPLHF
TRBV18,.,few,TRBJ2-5,TGTGCCAGCTCACCTCCCGGGTCGGACTACCAAGAGACCCAGTACTTC,CASSPPGSDYQETQYF
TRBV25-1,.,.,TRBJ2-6,TGTGCCAGCAGTCTAAAAAGTCTCTCTGGGGCCAACGTCCTGACTTTC,CASSLKSLSGANVLTF
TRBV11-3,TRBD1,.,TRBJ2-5,TGTGCCAGCAGCTTAGGCGCGACAGGGCCAGAGACCCAGTACTTC,CASSLGATGPETQYF
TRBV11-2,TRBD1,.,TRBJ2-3,TGTGCCAGCAGCTTAGATCGGGCCTCGACAGGGGGTCCCACAGATACGCAGTATTTT,CASSLDRASTGGPTDTQYF
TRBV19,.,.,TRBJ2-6,TGTGCCAGTAGTATAGATCCCGGGAGCGGGGCCAACGTCCTGACTTTC,CASSIDPGSGANVLTF
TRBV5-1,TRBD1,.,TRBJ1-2,TGCGCCAGCAGCTCCGGGACAGGGATTCATGGCTACACCTTC,CASSSGTGIHGYTF
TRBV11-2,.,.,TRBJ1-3,TGTGCCAGCAGCTTAATCCCGGCAGGGCCTGGAAACACCATATATTTT,CASSLIPAGPGNTIYF
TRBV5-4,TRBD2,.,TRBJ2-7,TGTGCCAGCAGTCTTGGCCTAGCGGGAGAAGAGCAGTACTTC,CASSLGLAGEEQYF